The TCR beta chain described here comes from a study of response to subunit inactivated influenza vaccine. Overall study results and limits: T cells newly recruited by each seasonal influenza vaccination are few, the authors suggested.

In this sample, this clonotype turned up a few times. The antigen is unknown. V lost 5 bases, J lost 4 bases, and 15 bases lay in between. In germline, CDR1 is SGHTA, CDR2 FQGNSA. The CDR3 length is 15 residues. TCRdb independently ran MiXCR on the RT-PCR reads; one entry per CDR3 protein. The repertoire holds about 520,000 distinct CDR3 sequences, approximately 9.9% seen once, with 9.5% to 15% in the top ten. The TCR comes from a man in his fifties or sixties who received an inactivated influenza vaccine. The gene calls are TRBV7-2 and TRBJ1-5; D unclear. The sequencing used PBMCs from blood, collected about 40 days after vaccination. The CDR3 is CASSPRVARNQPQHF. DNA of the CDR3: TGTGCCAGCAGCCCTCGGGTCGCCCGAAATCAGCCCCAGCATTTT.